The clone carrying this T cell receptor (beta chain) was detected only a few times. Its matching antigen is unknown. This entry is derived from a study of post-analysis software for immune sequencing data. About the study: Recorded subtypes: relapsing-remitting, secondary progressive, progressive-relapsing; some patients unannotated.

V lost 5 bases, J lost 3 bases, and 14 bases lay in between. Germline CDR1 reads ENHRY; CDR2 reads SYGVKD. The CDR3 is 14 amino acids. Each TCR beta cDNA library carried unique molecular identifiers. TCRdb re-called the PCR reads with MiXCR, one entry per CDR3 protein. The sample lists around 400,000 distinct CDR3 sequences, 39% occurring once. Overall study findings and caveats: Batch-mates among the samples co-clustered strongly by F measure. With TRBV5-6, TRBV5-1 and TRBV20-1 included, about five TRBV segments were more frequent in patients than in controls.

The chain uses TRBV10-3 and TRBJ2-7; tentative D call: TRBD1 (6 bases). This TCR was sampled from a girl between 2 and 10 years old with multiple sclerosis. Material for sequencing was blood. The CDR3 nucleotides are TGTGCCATCAGTACAGGGACGTCCAACTACGAGCAGTACTTC. The encoded protein is CAISTGTSNYEQYF.